This T cell receptor (beta chain) was observed in a study of early T cells in non-severe SARS-CoV-2 infection. Background on the study: Sequenced material consisted of bulk RNA (from unsorted whole blood), and chains were unpaired.

CDR3 length: 12 residues. V lost 4 bases and J 4 bases, leaving 11 bases between the germline ends. CDR1 and CDR2 from the germline V gene are SQVTM and ANQGSEA. This clonotype was observed a handful of times. Its specificity is not known. Individual cDNA molecules received unique molecular identifiers. In TCRdb, the 5' RACE reads were re-called with MiXCR into one record per CDR3 protein. The sample includes about 80,000 distinct CDR3 sequences, about 12% of them seen just once. General study results and limits: Anti-spike CD8 specificities were favored by VDJdb matching, whose results missed private and CD4 specificities.

This TCR derives from an adult who was a healthcare worker with PCR-confirmed SARS-CoV-2 infection or an uninfected control (not recorded which). The chain carries TRBV29-1 and TRBJ2-7, with a weak D call TRBD2 (7 bases). The sequenced sample was whole blood. CDR3 DNA sequence: TGCAGCGTTGCAGGGGAGGGATACGAGCAGTACTTC. Its translation: CSVAGEGYEQYF.